A selection of T cell receptor beta chains follows, all from one sample in a study of blood T cell repertoires in COVID-19. The method was immunoSEQ multiplex PCR; TCRdb's version includes in-frame clones alone and lacks a portion of them. The sample lists about 220,000 clones; approximately 82% were seen once. The source material was PBMCs or T cells enriched from blood (not recorded which). Receptors were obtained from a man aged 40-55 years who had recovered from COVID-19. Both conserved end residues are part of each CDR3. D genes are given only for firm matches. Not all rows give a size; the values are once, few, many and, for expanded clones, a class.

clone_size,j_call,d_call,v_call,cdr3_aa,cdr3_nt
.,TRBJ1-4,TRBD1,TRBV28,CASRRGLTNEKLFF,TGTGCCAGCAGAAGGGGGCTGACTAATGAAAAACTGTTTTTT
.,TRBJ1-2,TRBD1,TRBV10-3,CAIRQGFEGYTF,TGTGCCATCCGACAGGGGTTCGAAGGCTACACCTTC
.,TRBJ2-6,.,TRBV5-1,CASSLTDSGANVLTF,TGCGCCAGCAGCTTGACAGACTCTGGGGCCAACGTCCTGACTTTC
.,TRBJ2-1,TRBD2,TRBV29-1,CSVGLAGIYNEQFF,TGCAGCGTTGGGCTAGCGGGCATCTACAATGAGCAGTTCTTC
once,TRBJ1-5,.,TRBV7-2,CASSAGVRQPQHF,TGTGCCAGCAGCGCCGGGGTACGCCAGCCCCAGCATTTT
.,TRBJ1-6,.,TRBV19,CASNEVPNSPLHF,TGTGCCAGTAACGAGGTCCCTAATTCACCCCTCCACTTT
.,TRBJ1-2,TRBD1,TRBV5-1,CASSSGQGSGYTF,TGCGCCAGCAGCTCGGGACAGGGAAGTGGCTACACCTTC
.,TRBJ1-1,.,TRBV4-3,CASSQDRGGEAFF,TGCGCCAGCAGCCAAGATAGGGGGGGCGAAGCTTTCTTT
.,TRBJ1-2,.,TRBV12-3/TRBV12-4,CASSLGSYYGYTF,TGTGCCAGCAGTTTAGGGAGTTACTATGGCTACACCTTC
few,TRBJ2-1,TRBD1,TRBV7-8,CASSPFDRGAYNEQFF,TGTGCCAGCAGCCCCTTCGACAGGGGGGCCTACAATGAGCAGTTCTTC
once,TRBJ2-7,TRBD2,TRBV28,CASSSGTSLYEQYF,TGTGCCAGCAGTTCCGGGACTAGCTTATACGAGCAGTACTTC
.,TRBJ1-2,.,TRBV4-1,CASSQVQRADYGYTF,TGCGCCAGCAGCCAAGTTCAGAGGGCTGACTATGGCTACACCTTC
.,TRBJ1-6,.,TRBV6-5,CASSLPSSPLHF,TGTGCCAGCAGCCTCCCTTCGTCACCCCTCCACTTT
.,TRBJ2-5,TRBD2,TRBV5-1,CASSLAGGSETQYF,TGCGCCAGCAGCTTGGCAGGCGGGAGTGAGACCCAGTACTTC
few,TRBJ2-5,TRBD1,TRBV6-5,CASRKDRGNQETQYF,TGTGCCAGCAGAAAGGACAGGGGGAATCAAGAGACCCAGTACTTC
.,TRBJ1-1,.,TRBV6-5,CASSYSQFSRNTEAFF,TGTGCCAGCAGTTACTCGCAGTTCTCTCGGAACACTGAAGCTTTCTTT
.,TRBJ1-2,.,TRBV11-2,CASSLGRGGYGYTF,TGTGCCAGCAGCTTAGGCAGGGGTGGCTATGGCTACACCTTC
.,TRBJ2-5,TRBD2,TRBV14,CASSPLAGTLQETQYF,TGTGCCAGCAGCCCACTAGCGGGAACCCTTCAAGAGACCCAGTACTTC
once,TRBJ2-7,TRBD2,TRBV28,CASSLLGLAGVKEQYF,TGTGCCAGCAGTTTATTGGGACTAGCGGGGGTGAAGGAGCAGTACTTC
.,TRBJ2-1,.,TRBV24-1,CATSGASSSYNEQFF,TGTGCCACCAGTGGCGCGAGTAGCTCCTACAATGAGCAGTTCTTC
.,TRBJ2-1,.,TRBV7-9,CASSFYRWGVYNEQFF,TGTGCCAGCAGCTTTTACAGGTGGGGGGTCTACAATGAGCAGTTCTTC
few,TRBJ1-4,.,TRBV5-5,CASSFLPGGEKLFF,TGTGCCAGCAGCTTCCTCCCCGGCGGTGAAAAACTGTTTTTT
.,TRBJ2-1,TRBD2,TRBV4-1,CASRPSGGSYNEQFF,TGCGCCAGCCGGCCTAGCGGGGGTTCGTACAATGAGCAGTTCTTC
few,TRBJ1-1,.,TRBV2,CASSEDSLNTEAFF,TGTGCCAGCAGTGAGGACAGCTTGAACACTGAAGCTTTCTTT
few,TRBJ1-4,TRBD1,TRBV28,CASRRDRVREKLFF,TGTGCCAGCAGACGGGACAGGGTACGTGAAAAACTGTTTTTT
.,TRBJ1-1,.,TRBV7-3,CASSLNPGSEAFF,TGTGCCAGCAGCTTAAACCCCGGGAGTGAAGCTTTCTTT
.,TRBJ2-6,.,TRBV7-2,CASSPLAEHSGANVLTF,TGTGCCAGCAGCCCACTAGCCGAACACTCTGGGGCCAACGTCCTGACTTTC
.,TRBJ2-3,.,TRBV9,CASSTQGFPLTDTQYF,TGTGCCAGCAGCACCCAGGGGTTCCCTCTCACAGATACGCAGTATTTT
.,TRBJ2-1,TRBD2,TRBV24-1,CATSGAGVHNEQFF,TGTGCCACCAGTGGGGCGGGAGTCCACAATGAGCAGTTCTTC
.,TRBJ2-1,TRBD2,TRBV7-9,CASSPAGLAGAKGDNEQFF,TGTGCCAGCAGTCCAGCCGGACTAGCGGGGGCTAAAGGCGACAATGAGCAGTTCTTC
.,TRBJ2-1,TRBD2,TRBV5-4,CASSLTSGDNEQFF,TGTGCCAGCAGCTTGACTAGCGGGGACAATGAGCAGTTCTTC
.,TRBJ1-6,TRBD1,TRBV2,CASSRQGANSPLHF,TGTGCCAGCAGTAGACAGGGGGCCAATTCACCCCTCCACTTT
.,TRBJ2-1,TRBD2,TRBV5-1,CASSLHERGEQFF,TGCGCCAGCAGCCTCCACGAGCGGGGGGAGCAGTTCTTC
.,TRBJ2-7,.,TRBV9,CASSAGQTYEQYF,TGTGCCAGCAGCGCCGGACAGACCTACGAGCAGTACTTC
.,TRBJ1-2,.,TRBV2,CASSNQLNRQSNYGYTF,TGTGCCAGCAGTAATCAACTCAACCGACAGTCTAACTATGGCTACACCTTC
.,TRBJ2-3,.,TRBV6-2/TRBV6-3,CASSYLDTQYF,TGTGCCAGCAGTTATCTGGATACGCAGTATTTT
few,TRBJ1-2,.,TRBV6-1,CASSEGVLIYGYTF,TGTGCCAGCAGTGAAGGTGTACTAATCTATGGCTACACCTTC
.,TRBJ2-1,.,TRBV6-2/TRBV6-3,CASSYNRGGYNEQFF,TGTGCCAGCAGTTACAACAGGGGAGGTTACAATGAGCAGTTCTTC
.,TRBJ1-1,.,TRBV24-1,CATSAAGGTEAFF,TGTGCCACCAGTGCGGCCGGGGGCACTGAAGCTTTCTTT
.,TRBJ2-7,TRBD2,TRBV7-6,CASSLGPGLAYEQYF,TGTGCCAGCAGCTTAGGACCAGGACTAGCCTACGAGCAGTACTTC
.,TRBJ2-1,TRBD1,TRBV7-2,CASSPIWDSRSYNEQFF,TGTGCCAGCAGCCCCATATGGGACAGCCGCTCCTACAATGAGCAGTTCTTC
.,TRBJ2-1,TRBD2,TRBV7-2,CASTETSKRFEQFF,TGTGCCAGCACGGAGACTAGCAAACGATTTGAGCAGTTCTTC
.,TRBJ1-1,.,TRBV10-3,CAPKGGCTEAFF,TGTGCCCCTAAGGGGGGGTGCACTGAAGCTTTCTTT
once,TRBJ1-2,TRBD1,TRBV6-2/TRBV6-3,CASSQTGGSDGYTF,TGTGCCAGCAGCCAGACAGGGGGCAGCGATGGCTACACCTTC
.,TRBJ1-6,.,TRBV30,CGHRTGYNSPLHF,TGTGGCCACCGCACAGGGTATAATTCACCCCTCCACTTT
.,TRBJ1-2,.,TRBV11-2,CASSPPGLRSGYTF,TGTGCCAGCAGCCCCCCAGGGCTTAGGAGTGGCTACACCTTC
once,TRBJ2-2,.,TRBV6-5,CASTSRQGLTGELFF,TGTGCCAGCACTTCCCGACAGGGACTCACCGGGGAGCTGTTTTTT
.,TRBJ2-3,.,TRBV5-1,CASSSAVLDTQYF,TGCGCCAGCAGCTCCGCAGTTTTGGATACGCAGTATTTT
.,TRBJ2-1,TRBD2,TRBV5-6,CASSFGGRAYNEQFF,TGTGCCAGCAGCTTCGGCGGGAGGGCCTACAATGAGCAGTTCTTC
once,TRBJ1-5,.,TRBV27,CAFYQPQHF,TGTGCGTTCTATCAGCCCCAGCATTTT
.,TRBJ1-4,.,TRBV4-1,CASSPRQTTNEKLFF,TGCGCCAGCAGCCCCCGACAGACAACTAATGAAAAACTGTTTTTT
few,TRBJ2-1,TRBD2,TRBV2,CASSGTSIPNEQFF,TGTGCCAGCAGTGGGACTAGCATCCCCAATGAGCAGTTCTTC
.,TRBJ1-1,.,TRBV27,CASSFGGPGTEAFF,TGTGCCAGCAGTTTCGGGGGGCCGGGGACTGAAGCTTTCTTT
.,TRBJ2-5,TRBD2,TRBV18,CASDTGGETQYF,TGTGCCAGCGACACGGGGGGAGAGACCCAGTACTTC
.,TRBJ2-1,TRBD1,TRBV4-3,CASSQAQGSSYNEQFF,TGCGCCAGCAGCCAAGCACAGGGGAGCTCCTACAATGAGCAGTTCTTC
.,TRBJ1-2,.,TRBV29-1,CSGTEGAANYGYTF,TGCAGCGGAACGGAGGGTGCCGCTAACTATGGCTACACCTTC
.,TRBJ2-7,.,TRBV19,CASSIDANRRNEQYF,TGTGCCAGTAGTATAGATGCGAACCGCAGGAACGAGCAGTACTTC